Listed below are T cell receptor beta chains from one sample, sequenced in a study of blood T cell repertoires in COVID-19. Clones were sequenced by immunoSEQ multiplex PCR, and TCRdb holds only the in-frame ones, with some missing. Of about 110,000 clones listed, nearly 80% are singletons. The sample was peripheral blood. Every receptor here comes from a woman aged 80 or older with active or convalescent COVID-19. Both conserved end residues are trimmed from each CDR3. The D gene is left open where the match is weak.

>TRBV19|TRBJ1-4|TRBD1
ASSIFGTVEKLF
>TRBV7-9|TRBJ2-7|TRBD2
ASSYGLAGPIEQY
>TRBV10-1|TRBJ1-1|TRBD1
ASSYRGDTEAF
>TRBV5-1|TRBJ2-7|TRBD2
ASSSSSGSYEQY
>TRBV19|TRBJ2-3|TRBD2
ASSTSGTDTQY
>TRBV19|TRBJ1-1|-
ASSIGQGLEAF
>TRBV19|TRBJ1-5|-
ATSRGRSNQPQH
>TRBV7-2|TRBJ1-3|-
ASSLVQLPGNTIY
>TRBV2|TRBJ1-4|TRBD1
ASRDRVEKLF
>TRBV9|TRBJ2-2|-
ASSVDAMNTGELF
>TRBV7-9|TRBJ2-7|-
ASSSYPGGSGKRAYEQY
>TRBV28|TRBJ1-1|-
ASSLRKTGIEAF
>TRBV5-1|TRBJ2-3|TRBD2
ASSRAGGLPDTQY
>TRBV4-1|TRBJ2-1|-
ASSQDRGGGEQF
>TRBV11-2|TRBJ2-7|-
ASSLVFRAYEQY
>TRBV18|TRBJ2-5|TRBD2
ASSPGLAGGETQY
>TRBV5-4|TRBJ2-5|TRBD1
ASSRKQGAGETQY
>TRBV19|TRBJ2-7|-
ASSIGTAGWDEQY
>TRBV6-5|TRBJ1-5|-
ASSSGGPQH
>TRBV10-3|TRBJ2-7|TRBD1
ATTPSGGSSYEQY
>TRBV4-2|TRBJ2-3|-
ASSQERGLRQDTQY
>TRBV28|TRBJ1-1|-
ASSLRDIREAF
>TRBV6-1|TRBJ2-3|TRBD2
ASSEALMPSGRRDTQY
>TRBV5-4|TRBJ1-4|TRBD1
ASSRDRAGEKLF
>TRBV6-2/TRBV6-3|TRBJ2-3|TRBD2
ASSWSAGQTDTQY
>TRBV9|TRBJ1-4|TRBD1
ASSGQGQGFEKLF
>TRBV10-3|TRBJ2-5|-
AISDILPRETQY
>TRBV5-1|TRBJ2-5|-
ASSFSQVGQAGTQY
>TRBV11-2|TRBJ2-1|-
ASSLDLLAMDEQF
>TRBV2|TRBJ2-7|TRBD1
ASRGRDRGYEQY
>TRBV4-1|TRBJ2-1|TRBD2
ASSPGTRLAEGYEQF
>TRBV6-1|TRBJ1-2|TRBD1
ASSDRGRFYGYT
>TRBV2|TRBJ2-3|-
ASLPGSTDTQY
>TRBV23-1|TRBJ2-6|-
ASSQSDLCSGANVLT
>TRBV5-1|TRBJ2-3|-
ASSFGTLASTDTQY
>TRBV5-6|TRBJ2-5|-
ASSLFQGRETQY
>TRBV11-2|TRBJ2-7|TRBD2
ASSPMAGGPYEQY
>TRBV9|TRBJ2-5|TRBD2
ASSGGSTRTSGEDWRETQY
>TRBV27|TRBJ1-1|-
ASSLGVDTEAF
>TRBV18|TRBJ1-1|TRBD1
ASSPGQGVNTEAF
>TRBV1|TRBJ2-5|-
TSSQSKREVPETQY
>TRBV15|TRBJ1-5|-
ATSRDFFDRNSNQPQH
>TRBV5-4|TRBJ2-5|TRBD2
ASSFGLAGGGETQY
>TRBV13|TRBJ2-7|-
ASSLFGQAYEQY
>TRBV28|TRBJ2-1|-
ASSLLDEQF
>TRBV11-2|TRBJ1-5|-
ASSLNFISNQPQH
>TRBV7-2|TRBJ1-5|-
ASSRFQGNQPQH
>TRBV18|TRBJ2-7|TRBD2
ASSHSVEAGGFSYEQY
>TRBV28|TRBJ2-1|TRBD2
ASSLISGRGTEQF
>TRBV5-1|TRBJ2-1|TRBD2
ASSFGGDRLSYNEQF
>TRBV3-1/TRBV3-2|TRBJ2-7|TRBD1
ASSHDRGWQY
>TRBV28|TRBJ2-7|TRBD1
AISLGQGNYEQY
>TRBV18|TRBJ1-1|TRBD1
ASSPTYRGQTEAF
>TRBV11-2|TRBJ2-7|-
ASSLYMAGSAYEQY
>TRBV7-2|TRBJ2-5|TRBD2
ASSLERERVTQY
>TRBV28|TRBJ1-2|-
ASKREVGGYT
>TRBV5-4|TRBJ1-4|TRBD1
ASSRLGQGNEKLF